The 28 T cell receptor beta chains listed next were all sequenced from one sample in a study of radiotherapy plus CTLA-4 blockade in lung cancer. Data came from immunoSEQ multiplex PCR; TCRdb stores just in-frame clones and leaves some out. The sample contains fewer than 65,000 clones, about four fifths of which appear only once. The sequencing here drew on peripheral blood, taken from a patient treated with radiotherapy plus ipilimumab. The receptor source for this set is a human donor with non-small cell lung cancer who had a complete response to radiotherapy plus ipilimumab.

This chain links TRBV29-1 with TRBJ2-3, with 8 bases lining up with TRBD1. Germline V lookup: CDR1 SQVTM, CDR2 ANQGSEA. The CDR3 covers 15 residues. Trimming cost V 5 bases and J 3 bases; bases outside gene matches: 10. The CDR3 coding sequence is TGCAGCGTTTCCCGGGACAGGTTAGAGACAGATACGCAGTATTTT. Translated, it gives CSVSRDRLETDTQYF.

The chain couples TRBV7-2 to TRBJ1-2; no definite D call. In germline, CDR1 is SGHTA, CDR2 FQGNSA. Trimming removed 1 base at V and 3 bases at J, with 12 bases between. CDR3 length: 15 residues. Here the CDR3 reads CASSLGGWQDYGYTF. In DNA form, the CDR3 reads TGTGCCAGCAGCTTAGGCGGGTGGCAGGACTATGGCTACACCTTC.

The rearrangement uses TRBV7-2 and TRBJ1-4; a possible D gene is TRBD1 (5 bases). Trimming removed 6 bases from V and 7 bases from J, with 15 bases in between. The CDR3 runs to 14 residues. CDR1 is SGHTA, CDR2 FQGNSA, per germline. The DNA of the CDR3 is TGTGCCAGCAGGGAGGGACGGAGCCTTGAAAAACTGTTTTTT. It is translated as CASREGRSLEKLFF. Looking up the rest from reference TRBV7-2 and TRBJ1-4 gives the full variable domain: GAGVSQSPSNKVTEKGKDVELRCDPISGHTALYWYRQSLGQGLEFLIYFQGNSAPDKSGLPSDRFSAERTGGSVSTLTIQRTQQEDSAVYLCASREGRSLEKLFFGSGTQLSVL.

The V call is TRBV27, the J call TRBJ1-1; unclear D gene. V was shortened by 7 bases and J by 1 base, with 16 bases between the two germline ends. Germline CDR1 and CDR2: MNHEY and SMNVEV (reference sequence). The CDR3 spans 15 residues. DNA of the CDR3: TGTGCCAGCACCCCCCGGTCGGCAGGGAACACTGAAGCTTTCTTT. This codes for CASTPRSAGNTEAFF.

This clone was detected a few times. This chain connects TRBV18 to TRBJ1-1; 8 positions agree with TRBD1. After removal of 5 bases from V and 1 base from J, the junction contained 3 bases not matched to a gene. The V gene's germline CDR1 is KGHSH and CDR2 LQKENI. The CDR3 totals 14 residues. In nucleotides, the CDR3 is TGTGCCAGCTCATCAGGACAGGGGAACACTGAAGCTTTCTTT. Protein sequence: CASSSGQGNTEAFF.

The rearrangement joins TRBV7-8 to TRBJ2-1, with a weak D call TRBD2 (5 bases). The CDR3 sequence is 15 residues long. CDR1 and CDR2 from the germline V gene are SGHVS and FQNEAQ. V lost 1 base to trimming and J lost 3 bases, with 10 bases between them. The CDR3 sequence is CASSLGGALYNEQFF. The CDR3 coding sequence is TGTGCCAGCAGCTTAGGGGGAGCCCTCTACAATGAGCAGTTCTTC.

The chain employs TRBV6-4 and TRBJ2-5; TRBD1 is a possible D gene (5 bases). In germline, CDR1 is MRHNA, CDR2 SNTAGT. The germline V and J ends were trimmed by 5 bases and 4 bases, with 14 bases remaining between them. The CDR3 totals 14 residues. The CDR3, as DNA: TGTGCCAGCAGTCCCCCGCAGGGTTTAGAGACCCAGTACTTC. Its protein is CASSPPQGLETQYF.

The CDR3 here is CASSPSDPRGGGYTF. The CDR3 DNA sequence: TGTGCCAGCAGCCCCTCAGATCCTCGGGGAGGGGGCTACACCTTC. The chain employs TRBV7-2 and TRBJ1-2; D is unresolved. V gave up 5 bases and J gave up 8 bases, with 21 bases separating them. The germline V gene has CDR1 SGHTA and CDR2 FQGNSA. The CDR3 loop spans 15 amino acids.

The J gene is TRBJ1-2, the V gene TRBV5-1, with 10 bases aligning to TRBD1. The germline CDR1 and CDR2 sequences are SGHRS and YFSETQ. The CDR3 extends over 13 amino acids. With 10 bases clipped from V and 6 bases from J, the junction kept 9 bases outside the gene matches. CDR3 in amino acids: CAARQGAKDGYTF. CDR3 in DNA: TGCGCCGCAAGACAGGGGGCAAAGGATGGCTACACCTTC. The whole variable domain, remainder taken from reference TRBV5-1 and TRBJ1-2, is KAGVTQTPRYLIKTRGQQVTLSCSPISGHRSVSWYQQTPGQGLQFLFEYFSETQRNKGNFPGRFSGRQFSNSRSEMNVSTLELGDSALYLCAARQGAKDGYTFGSGTRLTVV.

This chain joins TRBV11-3 and TRBJ2-2; the match to TRBD1 covers 7 bases. Trimming at V came to 4 bases and at J to 0 bases, leaving 5 bases not matched to a gene. The CDR3 contains 16 residues. The germline gives CDR1 SGHNT, CDR2 YENEEA. This chain's CDR3 is CASSYRQGSNTGELFF. For the CDR3, the DNA is TGTGCCAGCAGCTATCGACAGGGATCGAACACCGGGGAGCTGTTTTTT.

The J gene is TRBJ1-1, the V gene TRBV30, with no clear D. Germline V CDR1 and CDR2: GTSNPN, SVGIG (reference sequence). Trimming took 3 bases from V and 0 from J, leaving 5 bases between them. This CDR3 contains 12 residues. The CDR3 nucleotides are TGTGCCTGGAGACTTATGAACACTGAAGCTTTCTTT. Its translation: CAWRLMNTEAFF.

The chain has TRBV7-2 and TRBJ1-6; D uncertain. CDR1 is SGHTA, CDR2 FQGNSA, per germline. The CDR3 extends over 14 amino acids. The V end was cut by 5 bases, the J end by 12 bases, with 17 bases between. The CDR3 DNA sequence: TGTGCCAGCAGCCCCCGGCCTGGACTCGAACCCCTCCACTTT. Its translation is CASSPRPGLEPLHF.

The rearrangement uses TRBV5-4 and TRBJ2-1, with 11 nucleotides matching TRBD2. With 4 bases clipped from V and 4 bases from J, the junction kept 4 bases outside the gene matches. CDR1 is SGHNT and CDR2 is YYREEE in the germline V gene (reference sequence). This CDR3 has 15 residues. For the CDR3, the DNA is TGTGCCAGCAGCCCAGGGACTAGCGGATACAATGAGCAGTTCTTC. Amino acid sequence: CASSPGTSGYNEQFF.

This clone was recorded only once. This chain joins TRBV11-2 and TRBJ1-2, with TRBD1 as a possible D gene (5 bases). The germline V and J ends were trimmed by 4 bases and 7 bases, with 16 bases remaining between them. The CDR3 has 14 amino acids. Looked up from germline, CDR1 is SGHAT and CDR2 is FQNNGV. CDR3 amino acids: CASSSPRRRVGYTF. The CDR3 DNA reads as TGTGCCAGCAGCTCACCTAGGCGCAGGGTTGGCTACACCTTC.

This clone has a handful of counts. The V call is TRBV6-5, the J call TRBJ1-3; TRBD1 is a possible D gene (5 bases). The CDR3 extends over 13 amino acids. Trimming pared 1 base from V and 8 bases from J, leaving 9 bases between. Germline V gene sequence: CDR1 MNHEY, CDR2 SVGAGI. The CDR3 sequence: CASSYYQGDTIYF. The DNA of the CDR3 is TGTGCCAGCAGTTACTATCAGGGTGACACCATATATTTT.

The chain has TRBV28 and TRBJ1-1; D remains ambiguous. This CDR3 spans 13 amino acids. V was shortened by 3 bases and J by 6 bases, with 11 bases between the two germline ends. The V gene's germline CDR1 is MDHEN and CDR2 SYDVKM. The CDR3 loop reads CASSLGRRPEAFF. The CDR3 region has the DNA TGTGCCAGCAGTTTGGGGAGACGACCTGAAGCTTTCTTT.

The rearrangement joins TRBV7-9 to TRBJ2-5, with 8 positions matching TRBD1. There are 16 residues in the CDR3. V gave up 4 bases and J gave up 7 bases; unmatched junction bases: 14. The V gene's germline CDR1 is SEHNR and CDR2 FQNEAQ (reference sequence). The chain's CDR3 is CASSSNQGAGNLTQYF. DNA for the CDR3: TGTGCCAGCAGCTCTAACCAGGGGGCCGGTAACCTGACCCAGTACTTC.

This chain joins TRBV7-2 and TRBJ1-3; D call uncertain. Trimming cost V 2 bases and J 0 bases, with 8 bases left between them. The V gene's germline CDR1 is SGHTA and CDR2 FQGNSA. The CDR3 contains 15 residues. The chain's CDR3 is CASSLMAVSGNTIYF. CDR3 nucleotides: TGTGCCAGCAGCTTAATGGCAGTCTCTGGAAACACCATATATTTT. The whole variable domain, filled in from reference TRBV7-2 and TRBJ1-3, reads GAGVSQSPSNKVTEKGKDVELRCDPISGHTALYWYRQSLGQGLEFLIYFQGNSAPDKSGLPSDRFSAERTGGSVSTLTIQRTQQEDSAVYLCASSLMAVSGNTIYFGEGSWLTVV.

The J gene is TRBJ1-2, the V gene TRBV19, with 9 bases that match TRBD1. Germline CDR1 LNHDA, CDR2 SQIVND (reference sequence). This CDR3 is 15 amino acids long. The ends lost 1 base at V and 4 bases at J; junction bases unmatched: 4. CDR3 protein: CASSIAGQGGYGYTF. The CDR3 DNA reads TGTGCCAGTAGTATAGCGGGACAGGGCGGCTATGGCTACACCTTC.

V gene TRBV30 combines with J gene TRBJ2-7; 10 nucleotides line up with TRBD1. Germline values: CDR1 GTSNPN, CDR2 SVGIG (reference sequence). V trimming: 2 bases; J trimming: 2 bases; junction bases outside the gene matches: 3. The CDR3 runs to 14 residues. The CDR3, as DNA: TGTGCCTGGAGTACAGGACAGGGGGCCTACGAGCAGTACGTC. Translation: CAWSTGQGAYEQYV.

This clone has more than one count but fewer than ten. This CDR3 reads CASSRLVRETQYF. The DNA for the CDR3 is TGCGCCAGCAGCCGATTAGTCCGGGAGACCCAGTACTTC. The chain joins TRBV4-1 to TRBJ2-5, with D uncertain. Trimming removed 4 bases at V and 5 bases at J, with 11 bases between. The CDR3 consists of 13 residues. The germline CDR1 and CDR2 sequences are MGHRA and YSYEKL.

The V call is TRBV5-1, the J call TRBJ2-7, with 12 bases identical to TRBD1. Germline V CDR1 and CDR2: SGHRS, YFSETQ. This CDR3 has 14 residues. The ends lost 4 bases at V and 4 bases at J; junction bases unmatched: 3. CDR3 sequence reads: CASSRGQGAYEQYF. CDR3 DNA: TGCGCCAGCAGCCGGGGACAGGGGGCTTACGAGCAGTACTTC.

J is TRBJ2-3 and V is TRBV12-5, with 7 positions matching TRBD2. With 9 bases clipped from V and 4 bases from J, the junction kept 7 bases outside the gene matches. The CDR3 covers 13 residues. From germline, CDR1 is LGHNT and CDR2 FRNRAP. This CDR3 is CASLAGVSDTQYF. In nucleotides, the CDR3 is TGTGCTAGCCTGGCGGGAGTTTCAGATACGCAGTATTTT.

The chain carries TRBV6-5 and TRBJ2-7, with TRBD1 matching 9 bases. The CDR3 totals 12 residues. Per the germline V gene, CDR1 is MNHEY and CDR2 is SVGAGI. V lost 9 bases to trimming and J lost 5 bases; unmatched junction nucleotides: 5. The CDR3 is CASTGGFDEQYF. CDR3 DNA sequence: TGTGCCAGTACAGGGGGCTTCGACGAGCAGTACTTC.

This clone was recorded only once. The CDR3 sequence: CASSSGTGPYGYTF. CDR3 bases: TGCGCCAGCAGCTCCGGGACAGGGCCCTATGGCTACACCTTC. This rearrangement joins TRBV5-1 to TRBJ1-2; 9 bases match TRBD1. J lost 4 bases, V lost 3 bases, and 4 bases had no gene match. CDR1 is SGHRS, CDR2 YFSETQ, per germline. The CDR3 consists of 14 residues.

This chain links TRBV18 with TRBJ1-4; 7 bases line up with TRBD1. The V gene end was trimmed by 4 bases and the J gene end by 7 bases; junction bases not matched to a gene: 6. Germline CDR1 KGHSH, CDR2 LQKENI. The CDR3 loop spans 14 amino acids. The CDR3 here is CASSLQGDIEKLFF. CDR3 DNA: TGTGCCAGCTCACTTCAGGGGGATATTGAAAAACTGTTTTTT.

This chain connects TRBV4-1 to TRBJ1-4; D is unclear. The V gene lost 3 bases and the J gene lost 0 bases, with 11 bases spanning the gap. CDR3 length equals 16 residues. The germline CDR1 and CDR2 sequences are MGHRA and YSYEKL. CDR3 sequence reads: CASSHPTAATNEKLFF. DNA of the CDR3: TGCGCCAGCAGCCATCCTACAGCTGCAACTAATGAAAAACTGTTTTTT.

Concerning this clone: The identical CDR3 is also encoded by other nucleotide sequences in the sample. V and J are TRBV5-1 and TRBJ2-7; TRBD2 aligns across 7 bases. From germline, CDR1 is SGHRS and CDR2 YFSETQ. The V gene end was trimmed by 0 bases and the J gene end by 0 bases; junction bases not matched to a gene: 0. The CDR3 consists of 14 residues. The CDR3 reads CASSLGTSSYEQYF. For the CDR3, the DNA is TGCGCCAGCAGCTTGGGGACTAGCTCCTACGAGCAGTACTTC.